This T cell receptor beta chain was recorded in a study of blood T cell repertoires in COVID-19 (dated by TCRdb to 2019 to 2021). Concerning the study at large: Samples from collaborators originated in the United States, Italy and Spain and spanned both the acute and convalescent phases of COVID-19. The prospective study material was composed of cDNA or gDNA derived from T cells, B-cell-depleted T cells, or PBMCs. Subjects who had been exposed to COVID-19, were actively infected with it, or had recovered from it provided the deeply sampled blood TCRbeta repertoires that made up the dataset. The repertoires were made available in a free public database intended to serve as a resource for research on the immune response to SARS-CoV-2. Samples were obtained from the ongoing ImmuneRACE study (first 160 participants) and from 1,254 subjects provided by 6 global collaborators. Nearly every sample came with metadata listing a de-identified subject ID, COVID-19 status, age in years and sex. Where HLA class I and class II types were available, the types were taken from metadata supplied by the sample provider, not from assay-based typing. What the work shows at the level of the full study, not this receptor alone: How much clinical and demographic metadata was included differed by source and by participant, and the metadata was provided uncurated.

The CDR3 covers 15 residues, taking in both the cysteine and the phenylalanine. Only CDR3 DNA remains: 45 bases, in frame from the first base. Trimming removed 0 bases from V and 0 bases from J, leaving 7 bases between the germline ends. The germline V gene gives CDR1 as SGHRS and CDR2 as YFSETQ. Remarks on this clone: Its antigen target is currently unknown. Nothing much larger sits one base from this clone, and base qualities are not available. Other DNA sequences within the sample encode an identical CDR3.

TCRbeta CDR3 regions were amplified from genomic DNA using the immunoSEQ Assay, a bias-controlled multiplex PCR. Per the original workflow: The number of nucleated cells in each sample was estimated from the amplification of reference gene primers within the assay. To quantify the absolute abundance of each unique TCRbeta CDR3 rearrangement, sequence reads were collapsed and filtered. For each sample, productive Simpson clonality was calculated by taking the square root of Simpson's diversity index across productive rearrangements. TCRdb retrieved this table from immuneACCESS and kept in-frame rearrangements only. Not all clones are present; in checked studies, unresolved V genes account for under half, and no reason is known for the remainder. The V and J calls and clone size come from that table; D and trimming were worked out from the DNA. In all, the sample holds 40,000 to 50,000 clones, and 80% to 90% of those were seen once. The ten largest account for 15% to 19% of the sample.

Each collaborating institution followed its own protocols to collect whole blood in K2EDTA tubes. Collaborator samples were shipped for TCRbeta analysis as frozen whole blood, isolated PBMCs, or DNA extracted from either sample type. This receptor was identified in a human donor in a cohort sampled during active COVID-19. The donor label of this sample is uncertain. Sequencing was done on a sample of peripheral blood. The rearrangement joined TRBV5-1 to TRBJ1-3, with the D gene not clear enough to name. The CDR3 protein: CASSLGGVSGNTIYF. The DNA is as follows: TGCGCCAGCAGCTTGGGAGGAGTCTCTGGAAACACCATATATTTT.